Here is one TCR beta chain with its context. This record belongs to a study of T cells in localized non-small cell lung cancer. Sequencing was performed with immunoSEQ multiplex PCR; in TCRdb, only in-frame clones are kept and a portion is missing. The sample has around 80,000 clones, 60% to 85% seen once. Source: PBMCs, taken before any cancer treatment. This receptor was obtained from a man between 40 and 69 years old with stage II squamous cell lung carcinoma.

DNA for the CDR3: TGCGCCAGCAGCCAAGGACGGGACGGGGCCCAGTACTTC. As protein: CASSQGRDGAQYF. The chain uses TRBV4-3 and TRBJ2-5, with D possibly being TRBD1 or TRBD2 (5 bases each). This CDR3 is built from 13 residues. V was pared by 1 base and J by 9 bases, with 12 bases between. Germline loops: CDR1 LGHNA, CDR2 YSLEER.